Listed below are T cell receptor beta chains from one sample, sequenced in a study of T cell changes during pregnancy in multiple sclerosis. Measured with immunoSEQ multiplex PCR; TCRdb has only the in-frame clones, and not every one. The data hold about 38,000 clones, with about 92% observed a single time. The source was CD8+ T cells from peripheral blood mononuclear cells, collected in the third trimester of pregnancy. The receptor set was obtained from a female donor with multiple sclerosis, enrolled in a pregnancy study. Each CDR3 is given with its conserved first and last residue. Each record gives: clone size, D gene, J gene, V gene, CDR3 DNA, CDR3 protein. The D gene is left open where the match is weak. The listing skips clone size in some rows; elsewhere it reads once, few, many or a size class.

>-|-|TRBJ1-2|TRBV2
TGTGCCAGCCCTGAAAGAGGTCTCTATGGCTACACCTTC
CASPERGLYGYTF
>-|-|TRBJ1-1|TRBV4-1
TGCGCCAGCAGCCAAGGGGGGGGGCAGGGCACTGAAGCTTTCTTT
CASSQGGGQGTEAFF
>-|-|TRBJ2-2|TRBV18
TGTGCCAGCTCACCACCGGGGACACAGAACACCGGGGAGCTGTTTTTT
CASSPPGTQNTGELFF
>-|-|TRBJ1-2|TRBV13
TGTGCCAGCAGCCCAGACTCCTATGGCTACACCTTC
CASSPDSYGYTF
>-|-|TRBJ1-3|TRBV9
TGTGCCAGCACCCCGGGAGGGCCCCGATCTGGAAACACCATATATTTT
CASTPGGPRSGNTIYF
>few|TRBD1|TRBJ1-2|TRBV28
TGTGCCAGCAGTCCCAGACAGGGGGCAGACTATGGCTACACCTTC
CASSPRQGADYGYTF
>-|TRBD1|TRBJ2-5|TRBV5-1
TGCGCCAGCAGCTTTTCGGACAGGGGCCTCCAAGAGACCCAGTACTTC
CASSFSDRGLQETQYF
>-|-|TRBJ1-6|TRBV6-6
TGTGCCAGCAGTTACCTCGGGAGTTCACCCCTCCACTTT
CASSYLGSSPLHF
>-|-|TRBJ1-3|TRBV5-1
TGCGCCAGCAGCTTGGTGTCCACTCAGACTATCGGAAACACCATATATTTT
CASSLVSTQTIGNTIYF
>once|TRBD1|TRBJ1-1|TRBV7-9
TGTGCCAGCAGCCCGTCGACAGGGCTTCTTGGCACTGAAGCTTTCTTT
CASSPSTGLLGTEAFF
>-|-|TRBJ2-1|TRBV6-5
TGTGCCAGCAGTACGACTAGAAGGGAGCAGTTCTTC
CASSTTRREQFF
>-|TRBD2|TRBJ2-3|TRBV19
TGTGCCAGTACTCTCCAGCGGGGGGGCACAGATACGCAGTATTTT
CASTLQRGGTDTQYF
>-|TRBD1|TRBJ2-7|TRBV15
TGTGCCACCAGCTTCGGGACAGGGGCGGGCGAGCAGTACTTC
CATSFGTGAGEQYF
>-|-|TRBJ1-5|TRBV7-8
TGTGCCAGCAGCTTAGTATTTCCCGACGGGTTGAGCAATCAGCCCCAGCATTTT
CASSLVFPDGLSNQPQHF
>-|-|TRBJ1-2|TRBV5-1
TGCGCCAGCAGCTTGGCGCAGGGGACTAACTATGGCTACACCTTC
CASSLAQGTNYGYTF
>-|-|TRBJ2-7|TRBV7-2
TGTGCCAGCAGCTTCCTCGGGATTGGCGACGAGCAGTACTTC
CASSFLGIGDEQYF
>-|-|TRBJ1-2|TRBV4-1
TGCGCCAGCAGCCCCGGGGGGGGGCAGATCTATGGCTACACCTTC
CASSPGGGQIYGYTF
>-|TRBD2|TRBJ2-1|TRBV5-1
TGCGCCAGCAGCTTGGGACCGGGGGGGCCCCCCAATGAGCAGTTCTTC
CASSLGPGGPPNEQFF
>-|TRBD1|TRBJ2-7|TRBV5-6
TGTGCCAGCAGCCCCGGCGTGACAGGGGGGTACGAGCAGTACTTC
CASSPGVTGGYEQYF
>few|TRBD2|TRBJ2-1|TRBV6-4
TGTGCCAGCAGTGGACTAGCGGGGGCGAATGAGCAGTTCTTC
CASSGLAGANEQFF
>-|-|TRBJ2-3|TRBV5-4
TGTGCCAGCAGCTGGGACATCAGCTACTCTAGCACAGATACGCAGTATTTT
CASSWDISYSSTDTQYF
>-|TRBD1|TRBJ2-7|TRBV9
TGTGCCAGCAGCGTAGGGACAGGCGGCTCGTCCGAGCAGTACTTC
CASSVGTGGSSEQYF
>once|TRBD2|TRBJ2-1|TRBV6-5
TGTGCCAGCAGTTATAGCGGGCCGTACAATGAGCAGTTCTTC
CASSYSGPYNEQFF
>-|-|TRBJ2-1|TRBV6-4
TGTGCCAGCAGTGTCCTGGCGGGCGACTACAATGAGCAGTTCTTC
CASSVLAGDYNEQFF
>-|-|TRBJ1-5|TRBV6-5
TGTGCCAGCAGTGGAGGGGTGGGTCAGCCCCAGCATTTT
CASSGGVGQPQHF
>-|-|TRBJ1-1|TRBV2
TGTGCCAGCAGTGATATGGGGAGACACGCTTTCTTT
CASSDMGRHAFF
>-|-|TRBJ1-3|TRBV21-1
TGTGCCAGCAGCAAACGATCGGAGGGGGCGCGAGGAAACACCATATATTTT
CASSKRSEGARGNTIYF
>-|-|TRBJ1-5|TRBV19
TGTGCCAGTAGTGCAGGGATTCATCAGCCCCAGCATTTT
CASSAGIHQPQHF
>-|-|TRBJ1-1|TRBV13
TGTGCCAGCAGCTTAGGCCTTCAGGGGATCCGAGCTTTCTTT
CASSLGLQGIRAFF
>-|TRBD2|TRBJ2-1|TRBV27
TGTGCCAGCAGTCCCACACTAGCGGGGGCCTACAATGAGCAGTTCTTC
CASSPTLAGAYNEQFF
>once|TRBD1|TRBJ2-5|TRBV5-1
TGCGCCAGCAGCCCGGGACAGGGTTCCGAGACCCAGTACTTC
CASSPGQGSETQYF
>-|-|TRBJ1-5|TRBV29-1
TGCAGCGTTTGTCAGGGGAATCAGCCCCAGCATTTT
CSVCQGNQPQHF
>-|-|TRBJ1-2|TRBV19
TGTGCCAGTAGTATTCTGCTCGAAGAGACTAACTATGGCTACACCTTC
CASSILLEETNYGYTF
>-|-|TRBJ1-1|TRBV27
TGTGCCAGCAGTCCTACAGGGCCCATGAACACTGAAGCTTTCTTT
CASSPTGPMNTEAFF
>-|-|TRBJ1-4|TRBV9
TGTGCCAGCAGCGTAGGGGGGGATAGTAACGAAAAACTGTTTTTT
CASSVGGDSNEKLFF
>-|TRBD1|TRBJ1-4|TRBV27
TGTGCCAGCAGTATAACAGGGGAGGCTAATGAAAAACTGTTTTTT
CASSITGEANEKLFF
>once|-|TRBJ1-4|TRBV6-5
TGTGCCAGCAGTTACTTATCAGGGGCAGCTAATGAAAAACTGTTTTTT
CASSYLSGAANEKLFF
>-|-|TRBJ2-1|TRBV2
TGTGCCAGCGAGGGGTCTCTGGAGGGGGCTTACAATGAGCAGTTCTTC
CASEGSLEGAYNEQFF
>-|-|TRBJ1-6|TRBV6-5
TGTGCCAGCAGTTCCGGAGATTCACCCCTCCACTTT
CASSSGDSPLHF
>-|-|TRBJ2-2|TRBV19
TGTGCCAGTAACTCCGGGGGGCCGGGATTCGGGGAGCTGTTTTTT
CASNSGGPGFGELFF
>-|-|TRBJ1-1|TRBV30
TGTGCCTGGAGCCGCAAATCACAGGGGAACACTGAAGCTTTCTTT
CAWSRKSQGNTEAFF
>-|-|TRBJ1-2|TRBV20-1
TGCAGTGTTCCAGCGGATGGCTACACCTTC
CSVPADGYTF
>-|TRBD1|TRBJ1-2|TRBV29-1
TGCAGCGTGACACAGGGGCTTGACTATGGCTACACCTTC
CSVTQGLDYGYTF
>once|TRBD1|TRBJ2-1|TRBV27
TGTGCCAGCAGCCCGGGACAGTCGGCGTTGGGCTACAATGAGCAGTTCTTC
CASSPGQSALGYNEQFF
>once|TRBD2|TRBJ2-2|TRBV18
TGTGCCAGCTCACCGGAGACTAGCCCGAACACCGGGGAGCTGTTTTTT
CASSPETSPNTGELFF
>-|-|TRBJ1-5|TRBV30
TGTGCCTGGAGTGTATACTCGGCAGGGCCTAATCAGCCCCAGCATTTT
CAWSVYSAGPNQPQHF
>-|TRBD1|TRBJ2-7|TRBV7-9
TGTGCCAGCAGCTATCGGACAGGGTACGAGCAGTACTTC
CASSYRTGYEQYF
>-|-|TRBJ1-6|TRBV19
TGTGCCAGTAGTATTTCGGGGAGCAATTCACCCCTCCACTTT
CASSISGSNSPLHF
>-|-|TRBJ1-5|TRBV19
TGTGCCAGTAGAGTCGCCCTTGAGGCCTACAATCAGCCCCAGCATTTT
CASRVALEAYNQPQHF
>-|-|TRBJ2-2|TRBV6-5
TGTGCCAGCAGTGGAAGGACAACCACCGGGGAGCTGTTTTTT
CASSGRTTTGELFF
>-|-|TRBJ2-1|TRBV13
TGTGCCAGCCGAGTCGTGACTAAGTACAATGAGCAGTTCTTC
CASRVVTKYNEQFF
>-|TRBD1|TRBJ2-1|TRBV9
TGTGCCAGCAGCCTAGGACAGGACAATGAGCAGTTCTTC
CASSLGQDNEQFF
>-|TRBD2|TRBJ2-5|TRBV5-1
TGCGCCAGCAGCTCTGGACTAGCGGGGTTCCAAGAGACCCAGTACTTC
CASSSGLAGFQETQYF
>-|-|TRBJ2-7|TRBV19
TGTGCCAGTAGTAACCCAGGGTTTTCCCACGAGCAGTACTTC
CASSNPGFSHEQYF
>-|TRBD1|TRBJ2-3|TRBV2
TGTGCCAGCAGTGTGTTCAGGGGGCGCACAGATACGCAGTATTTT
CASSVFRGRTDTQYF
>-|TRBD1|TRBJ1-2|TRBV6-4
TGTGCCAGCAGTGACGGGACAGGGGCGCATGGCTACACCTTC
CASSDGTGAHGYTF